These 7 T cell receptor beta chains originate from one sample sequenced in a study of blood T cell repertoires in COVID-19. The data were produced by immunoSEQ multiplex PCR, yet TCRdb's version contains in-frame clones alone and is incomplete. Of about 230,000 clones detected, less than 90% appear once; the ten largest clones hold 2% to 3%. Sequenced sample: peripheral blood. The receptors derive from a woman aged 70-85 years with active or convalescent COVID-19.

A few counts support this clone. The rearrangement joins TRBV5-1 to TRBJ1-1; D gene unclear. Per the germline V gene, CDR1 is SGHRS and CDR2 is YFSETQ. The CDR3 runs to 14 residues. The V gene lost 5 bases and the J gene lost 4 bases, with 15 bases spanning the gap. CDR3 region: CASSLGLEGTEAFF. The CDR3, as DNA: TGCGCCAGCAGTCTCGGACTGGAGGGCACTGAAGCTTTCTTT. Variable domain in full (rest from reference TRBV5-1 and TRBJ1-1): KAGVTQTPRYLIKTRGQQVTLSCSPISGHRSVSWYQQTPGQGLQFLFEYFSETQRNKGNFPGRFSGRQFSNSRSEMNVSTLELGDSALYLCASSLGLEGTEAFFGQGTRLTVV.

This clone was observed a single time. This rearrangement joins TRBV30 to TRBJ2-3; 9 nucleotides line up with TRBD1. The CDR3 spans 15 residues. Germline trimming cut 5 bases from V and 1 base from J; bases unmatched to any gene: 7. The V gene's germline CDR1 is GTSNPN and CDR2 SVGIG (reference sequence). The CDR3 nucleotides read TGTGCCTGGGGAGTGGGGACAGGGCGCACAGATACGCAGTATTTT. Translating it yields CAWGVGTGRTDTQYF.

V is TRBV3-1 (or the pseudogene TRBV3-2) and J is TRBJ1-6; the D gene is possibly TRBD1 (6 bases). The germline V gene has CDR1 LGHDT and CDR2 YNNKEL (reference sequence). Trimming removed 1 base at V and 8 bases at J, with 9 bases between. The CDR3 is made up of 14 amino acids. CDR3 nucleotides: TGTGCCAGCAGCCAAGCCAGGGGTTATTCACCCCTCCACTTT. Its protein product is CASSQARGYSPLHF.

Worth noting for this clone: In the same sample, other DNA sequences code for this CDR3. CDR3 DNA: TGTGCCTGGAGTGTCCAGGGGAACACCATATATTTT. This translates into CAWSVQGNTIYF. The V and J genes are TRBV30 and TRBJ1-3; D may be TRBD1 (6 bases). The CDR3 consists of 12 residues. Per germline, CDR1 GTSNPN and CDR2 SVGIG (reference sequence). V shed 0 bases and J shed 7 bases, with 7 bases lying between them.

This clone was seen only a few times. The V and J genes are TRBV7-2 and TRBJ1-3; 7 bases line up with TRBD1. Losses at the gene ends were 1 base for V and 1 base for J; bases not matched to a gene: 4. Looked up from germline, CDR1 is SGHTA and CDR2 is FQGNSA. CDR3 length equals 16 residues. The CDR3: CASSLVRGQSGNTIYF. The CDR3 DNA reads TGTGCCAGCAGCTTAGTAAGGGGGCAGTCTGGAAACACCATATATTTT.

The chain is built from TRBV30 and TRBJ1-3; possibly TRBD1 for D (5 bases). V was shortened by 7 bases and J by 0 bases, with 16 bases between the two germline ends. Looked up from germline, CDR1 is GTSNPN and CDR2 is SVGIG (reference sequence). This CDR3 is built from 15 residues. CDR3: CAFRRDSSSGNTIYF. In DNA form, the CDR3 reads TGTGCCTTCCGCAGGGATTCTAGCTCTGGAAACACCATATATTTT.

This CDR3 reads CASSQPLRTANTEAFF. In DNA form, the CDR3 reads TGCGCCAGCAGTCAGCCCCTCCGGACAGCGAACACTGAAGCTTTCTTT. The V and J genes are TRBV23-1 and TRBJ1-1, with D possibly being TRBD1 (6 bases). TRBV23-1 is an open reading frame, and its role is uncertain. The V end was cut by 3 bases, the J end by 1 base, with 15 bases between. This CDR3 comprises 16 residues.